These 27 T cell receptor beta chains share one sample of origin, sequenced in a study of technical replicates of blood from a handful of donors. Only in-frame clones appear in the TCRdb table, and some are missing; sequencing was by immunoSEQ multiplex PCR. The sample includes tens of thousands of clones, about 90% of them seen just once. What was sequenced was T cells isolated from PBMCs. The receptors originated from a human donor in good health.

The CDR3: CASSQPTATNEKLFF. The CDR3 region has the DNA TGTGCCAGCAGCCAACCGACTGCAACTAATGAAAAACTGTTTTTT. This chain joins TRBV14 and TRBJ1-4; D gene unclear. The ends were cut back, 2 bases at V and 0 bases at J, with 7 bases in the middle. Germline CDR1 SGHDN, CDR2 FVKESK. The CDR3 runs to 15 residues.

The chain carries TRBV12-5 and TRBJ2-1; 10 bases align to TRBD2. Trimming at V came to 0 bases and at J to 4 bases, leaving 12 bases not matched to a gene. Germline assignment: CDR1 LGHNT and CDR2 FRNRAP. The CDR3 covers 19 residues. The CDR3 loop reads CASGLVGLAGEGGYNEQFF. The CDR3 DNA is TGTGCTAGTGGTTTGGTAGGGCTAGCGGGAGAAGGGGGGTACAATGAGCAGTTCTTC.

The rearrangement joins TRBV5-6 to TRBJ2-1, with D uncertain. The CDR3 contains 15 residues. Germline lookup yields CDR1 SGHDT and CDR2 YYEEEE. V lost 0 bases and J lost 0, with 7 bases in between. The CDR3 loop reads CASSLVFRSYNEQFF. In DNA form, the CDR3 reads TGTGCCAGCAGCTTGGTATTTCGCTCCTACAATGAGCAGTTCTTC.

The rearrangement uses TRBV6-1 and TRBJ1-1, with 7 nucleotides matching TRBD1. The junction had 8 bases not matched to a gene; V was cut back by 7 bases and J by 0 bases. The CDR3 is 15 amino acids. Germline CDR1 MNHNS, CDR2 SASEGT. The CDR3 DNA is TGTGCCAGCACCAGAACGGGACAGTTGAACACTGAAGCTTTCTTT. It specifies CASTRTGQLNTEAFF.

The chain links TRBV4-2 to TRBJ2-6; no firm D call. The CDR3 runs to 18 residues. V was cut by 1 base and J by 0 bases, with 13 bases left in between. The germline V gene has CDR1 LGHNA and CDR2 YNFKEQ. CDR3 loop: CASSQVSGLNSGANVLTF. The CDR3 bases are TGTGCCAGCAGCCAAGTCTCTGGGCTAAACTCTGGGGCCAACGTCCTGACTTTC.

This rearrangement joins TRBV19 to TRBJ1-3, with D perhaps matching TRBD1 (5 bases). From germline, CDR1 is LNHDA and CDR2 SQIVND (reference sequence). The germline V and J ends were trimmed by 5 bases and 0 bases, with 8 bases remaining between them. The CDR3 is made up of 14 amino acids. DNA of the CDR3: TGTGCCAGTAGTGACAGCCGCTCTGGAAACACCATATATTTT. Its protein product is CASSDSRSGNTIYF.

The chain is built from TRBV7-2 and TRBJ2-6; no clear D gene. CDR1 is SGHTA, CDR2 FQGNSA, per germline. V lost 2 bases and J lost 0, with 5 bases in between. The CDR3 has 15 amino acids. The DNA for the CDR3 is TGTGCCAGCAGCTTACTCCCCTCTGGGGCCAACGTCCTGACTTTC. Encoded protein: CASSLLPSGANVLTF.

This clone came up a few times. The chain links TRBV27 to TRBJ1-5; weak D call: TRBD1 (6 bases). CDR3 size: 14 residues. Germline V gene data show CDR1 as MNHEY and CDR2 as SMNVEV (reference sequence). V dropped 2 bases and J dropped 6 bases, with 11 bases sitting between them. The CDR3 sequence: CASSLGGGGQPQHF. The CDR3 DNA follows: TGTGCCAGCAGTTTAGGGGGAGGGGGTCAGCCCCAGCATTTT.

The J gene is TRBJ2-7, the V gene TRBV9; possibly TRBD2 for D (6 bases). The V gene's germline CDR1 is SGDLS and CDR2 YYNGEE. Trimming stripped 0 bases from V and 2 bases from J, with 12 bases between. CDR3 length: 15 amino acids. CDR3 region: CASSVVTSGPYEQYF. CDR3 DNA sequence: TGTGCCAGCAGCGTAGTAACCAGCGGGCCCTACGAGCAGTACTTC.

In this sample, this clone turned up a few times. The chain is built from TRBV4-1 and TRBJ1-1; TRBD1 aligns across 8 bases. V shed 6 bases, J shed 3 bases, and the junction held 9 bases outside the gene matches. The CDR3 consists of 15 residues. Germline CDR1 reads MGHRA; CDR2 reads YSYEKL. The CDR3 sequence is CASSLRGQGDTEAFF. CDR3 in DNA: TGCGCCAGCAGTCTCAGGGGGCAGGGGGACACTGAAGCTTTCTTT.

This clone is a singleton in its sample. V usage is TRBV5-1 and J usage is TRBJ1-2; 8 bases match TRBD1. The CDR3 sequence is 16 residues long. Germline values: CDR1 SGHRS, CDR2 YFSETQ. Germline trimming cut 2 bases from V and 7 bases from J; bases unmatched to any gene: 13. CDR3 amino acids: CASSFSTGAPLGGYTF. DNA for the CDR3: TGCGCCAGCAGCTTTTCGACAGGGGCCCCCCTAGGTGGCTACACCTTC.

The chain recombines TRBV7-2 with TRBJ2-1; D is possibly TRBD1 (5 bases). Per germline, CDR1 SGHTA and CDR2 FQGNSA. The CDR3 is made up of 12 amino acids. Trimming removed 1 base at V and 9 bases at J, with 7 bases between. CDR3 sequence reads: CASSLGRVEQFF. Here the CDR3 DNA reads TGTGCCAGCAGCTTAGGCAGGGTTGAGCAGTTCTTC.

The rearrangement links TRBV7-6 to TRBJ2-5; D remains unclear. V was pared by 2 bases and J by 6 bases, with 13 bases between. CDR3 length equals 14 residues. The V gene's germline CDR1 is SGHVS and CDR2 FNYEAQ. This chain's CDR3 is CASSLSFERKTQYF. The CDR3 bases are TGTGCCAGCAGCTTATCGTTCGAGAGAAAGACCCAGTACTTC.

V is TRBV4-1 and J is TRBJ2-7; D call uncertain. The CDR3 runs 16 residues. Germline CDR1 and CDR2: MGHRA and YSYEKL. The V end was cut by 6 bases, the J end by 6 bases, with 24 bases between. The CDR3 protein is CASSLAPSEILREQYF. In nucleotides, the CDR3 is TGCGCCAGCAGTCTCGCCCCTAGTGAAATCCTCCGCGAGCAGTACTTC.

The chain combines TRBV11-2 with TRBJ2-1; D is undetermined. The V end was cut by 0 bases, the J end by 9 bases, with 12 bases between. Germline lookup yields CDR1 SGHAT and CDR2 FQNNGV. The CDR3 is made up of 14 amino acids. The CDR3 sequence: CASSLEGSRSEQFF. In DNA form, the CDR3 reads TGTGCCAGCAGCTTAGAAGGCTCGAGGAGTGAGCAGTTCTTC.

The chain has TRBV5-1 and TRBJ2-1; TRBD1 is a possible D gene (6 bases). V lost 7 bases and J 4 bases, leaving 21 bases between the germline ends. The CDR3 extends over 16 amino acids. The germline gives CDR1 SGHRS, CDR2 YFSETQ. This CDR3 reads CASGLDRTVGYNEQFF. Written as DNA, the CDR3 is TGCGCCAGCGGCCTCGACAGGACGGTAGGGTACAATGAGCAGTTCTTC.

This clone came up a few times. The V call is TRBV12-5, the J call TRBJ2-3, with D maybe TRBD2 (5 bases). The CDR3 extends over 13 amino acids. CDR1 LGHNT and CDR2 FRNRAP come from the germline V gene. V lost 1 base and J 7 bases, leaving 9 bases between the germline ends. The CDR3 region has the DNA TGTGCTAGTGGTTTGGGCGGGCTTAATACGCAGTATTTT. Translating it yields CASGLGGLNTQYF. Full variable domain (missing parts from reference TRBV12-5 and TRBJ2-3): DARVTQTPRHKVTEMGQEVTMRCQPILGHNTVFWYRQTMMQGLELLAYFRNRAPLDDSGMPKDRFSAEMPDATLATLKIQPSEPRDSAVYFCASGLGGLNTQYFGPGTRLTVL.

V and J are TRBV9 and TRBJ1-1; D ambiguous. Looked up from germline, CDR1 is SGDLS and CDR2 is YYNGEE. The CDR3 spans 14 residues. Trimming pared 2 bases from V and 0 bases from J, leaving 8 bases between. The CDR3 sequence is CASSVSSMNTEAFF. The CDR3 bases are TGTGCCAGCAGCGTTTCTAGTATGAACACTGAAGCTTTCTTT.

This sequence joins TRBV4-1 and TRBJ2-1; 12 nucleotides align to TRBD2. The J segment lost 8 bases and the V segment lost 2 bases, leaving 4 bases of the junction unmatched. The germline V gene has CDR1 MGHRA and CDR2 YSYEKL. The CDR3 totals 15 residues. CDR3 sequence (DNA): TGCGCCAGCAGCCAACCGACTAGCGGGAGCGATGAGCAGTTCTTC. Its protein is CASSQPTSGSDEQFF.

The rearrangement joins TRBV11-2 to TRBJ2-7; a possible D gene is TRBD1 (5 bases). The CDR3 contains 15 residues. Trimming took 0 bases from V and 0 from J, leaving 9 bases between them. Germline lookup yields CDR1 SGHAT and CDR2 FQNNGV. The CDR3 region has the DNA TGTGCCAGCAGCTTAGATCCAGGGCTCTCCTACGAGCAGTACTTC. The encoded protein is CASSLDPGLSYEQYF.

The chain couples TRBV4-2 to TRBJ2-1; 10 nucleotides line up with TRBD2. The V and J ends lost 6 bases and 7 bases, in that order; junction bases with no gene match: 9. Germline V gives CDR1 LGHNA, CDR2 YNFKEQ. The CDR3 length is 15 residues. The CDR3 is CASRLGAGGPNEQFF. Here the CDR3 DNA reads TGTGCCAGCAGGCTGGGAGCGGGGGGGCCAAATGAGCAGTTCTTC.

The sample holds one count of this clone. The rearrangement joins TRBV6-4 to TRBJ2-2; weak D call: TRBD2 (6 bases). With 5 bases removed from V and 7 bases from J, the gap between germline ends came to 11 bases. The CDR3 covers 13 residues. Germline assignment: CDR1 MRHNA and CDR2 SNTAGT. Here the CDR3 DNA reads TGTGCCAGCAGTCTCGGGAGTGGCGGGGAGCTGTTTTTT. It is translated as CASSLGSGGELFF.

The gene calls are TRBV4-1 and TRBJ2-3; no firm D call. Trimming took 4 bases from V and 6 from J, leaving 11 bases between them. This CDR3 contains 13 residues. Germline V gene data show CDR1 as MGHRA and CDR2 as YSYEKL. CDR3 sequence: CASSRGSLDTQYF. CDR3 nucleotide sequence: TGCGCCAGCAGCCGAGGATCGCTCGATACGCAGTATTTT.

V usage is TRBV7-3 and J usage is TRBJ1-1; 9 bases fit TRBD1. The CDR3 contains 14 residues. V gave up 5 bases and J gave up 3 bases; unmatched junction bases: 4. Germline values: CDR1 SGHTA, CDR2 FQGTGA. In DNA, the CDR3 is TGTGCCAGCAGCAAGACAGGGGGTGACACTGAAGCTTTCTTT. Protein product: CASSKTGGDTEAFF.

The CDR3 DNA is TGTGCCAGCAGCGTAGAAGGGGGTGCCGCGAACACTGAAGCTTTCTTT. Translation gives CASSVEGGAANTEAFF. The V call is TRBV9, the J call TRBJ1-1; TRBD1 is a possible D gene (6 bases). CDR3 size: 16 residues. Germline V gene lookup returns CDR1 SGDLS and CDR2 YYNGEE. The ends were cut back, 0 bases at V and 1 base at J, with 13 bases in the middle.

The J gene is TRBJ1-3, the V gene TRBV18; tentative D call: TRBD1 (5 bases). V was cut by 2 bases and J by 0 bases, with 20 bases left in between. The CDR3 sequence is 19 residues long. Germline lookup yields CDR1 KGHSH and CDR2 LQKENI. As DNA, the CDR3 is TGTGCCAGCTCACCAGCGGCAGGGTCCCACCTAGGCTCTGGAAACACCATATATTTT. It codes for CASSPAAGSHLGSGNTIYF.

The chain recombines TRBV28 with TRBJ2-1; 11 bases line up with TRBD2. CDR1 is MDHEN, CDR2 SYDVKM, per germline. J gave up 6 bases and V 10 bases, and 8 bases lay outside the gene matches. The CDR3 covers 14 residues. The chain's CDR3 is CATSRLAGPNEQFF. CDR3 coding DNA: TGTGCCACCTCAAGACTAGCGGGGCCCAATGAGCAGTTCTTC.